This entry features one TCR beta chain sequence. The target antigen is unknown. The data were taken from a study of early T cells in non-severe SARS-CoV-2 infection. As for the study in general: Bulk RNA from unsorted whole blood was sequenced; chains were unpaired.

The study, taken as a whole, reports: Clonotype matching in VDJdb favored anti-spike CD8 responses and did not capture private and CD4 specificities.

The library protocol tagged individual cDNA molecules with unique molecular identifiers. TCRdb independently ran MiXCR on the 5' RACE reads; one entry per CDR3 protein. The repertoire holds 45,000 to 75,000 distinct CDR3 sequences, with 5.6% as singletons. Germline CDR1 and CDR2: MNHNY and SVGAGI (reference sequence). The CDR3 loop spans 12 amino acids. V dropped 6 bases and J dropped 7 bases, with 9 bases sitting between them. Sequencing was done on a sample of whole blood. The origin of this receptor is an adult who was a healthcare worker with PCR-confirmed SARS-CoV-2 infection or an uninfected control (not recorded which). The chain is built from TRBV6-6 and TRBJ2-2; D may be TRBD1 (6 bases). The CDR3 here is CASSRRGGELFF. The CDR3 nucleotides read TGTGCCAGCAGCCGCAGGGGCGGGGAGCTGTTTTTT.